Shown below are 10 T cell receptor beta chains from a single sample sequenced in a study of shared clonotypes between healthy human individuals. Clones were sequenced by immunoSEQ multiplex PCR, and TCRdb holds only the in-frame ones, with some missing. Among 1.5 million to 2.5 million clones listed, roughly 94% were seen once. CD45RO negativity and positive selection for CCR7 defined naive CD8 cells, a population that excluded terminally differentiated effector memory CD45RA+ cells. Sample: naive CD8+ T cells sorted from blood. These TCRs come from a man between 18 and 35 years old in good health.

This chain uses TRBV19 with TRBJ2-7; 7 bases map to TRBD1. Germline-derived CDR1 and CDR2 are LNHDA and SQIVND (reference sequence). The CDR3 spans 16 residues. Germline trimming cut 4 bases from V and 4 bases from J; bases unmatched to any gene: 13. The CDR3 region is CASSNRDSWAPYEQYF. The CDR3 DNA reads TGTGCCAGTAGTAACCGGGACAGTTGGGCCCCATACGAGCAGTACTTC.

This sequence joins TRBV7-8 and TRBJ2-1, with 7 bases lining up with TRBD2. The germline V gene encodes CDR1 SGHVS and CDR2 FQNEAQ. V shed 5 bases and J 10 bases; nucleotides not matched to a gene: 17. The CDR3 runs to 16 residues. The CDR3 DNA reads TGTGCCAGCAGCCCAACCCTCGCGGGGGTGGGCGGGGAGCAGTTCTTC. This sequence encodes CASSPTLAGVGGEQFF.

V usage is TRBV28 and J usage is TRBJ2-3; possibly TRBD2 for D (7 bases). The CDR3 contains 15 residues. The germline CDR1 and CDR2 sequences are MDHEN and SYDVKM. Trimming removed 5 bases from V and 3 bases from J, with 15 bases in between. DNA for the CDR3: TGTGCCAGCAGTGGGAACAGGGAGGGGACAGATACGCAGTATTTT. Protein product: CASSGNREGTDTQYF.

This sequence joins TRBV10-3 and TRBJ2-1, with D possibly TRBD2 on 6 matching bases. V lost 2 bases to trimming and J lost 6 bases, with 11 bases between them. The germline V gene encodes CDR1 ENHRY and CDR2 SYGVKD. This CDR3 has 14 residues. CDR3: CAISEPRTTNEQFF. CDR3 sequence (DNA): TGTGCCATCAGTGAGCCCCGGACTACCAATGAGCAGTTCTTC.

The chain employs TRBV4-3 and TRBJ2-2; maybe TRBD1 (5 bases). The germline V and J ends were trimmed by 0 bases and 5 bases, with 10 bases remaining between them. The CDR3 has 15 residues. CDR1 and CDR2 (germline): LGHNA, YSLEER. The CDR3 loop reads CASSQDGAGTGELFF. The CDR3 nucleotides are TGCGCCAGCAGCCAAGATGGGGCCGGGACCGGGGAGCTGTTTTTT.

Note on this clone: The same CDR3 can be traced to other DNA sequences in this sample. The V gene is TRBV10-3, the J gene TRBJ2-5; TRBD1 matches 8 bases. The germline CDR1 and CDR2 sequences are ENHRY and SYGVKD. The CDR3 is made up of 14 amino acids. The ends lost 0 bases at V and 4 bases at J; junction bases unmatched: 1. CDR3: CAISESGQGETQYF. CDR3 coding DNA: TGTGCCATCAGTGAGTCCGGACAGGGAGAGACCCAGTACTTC.

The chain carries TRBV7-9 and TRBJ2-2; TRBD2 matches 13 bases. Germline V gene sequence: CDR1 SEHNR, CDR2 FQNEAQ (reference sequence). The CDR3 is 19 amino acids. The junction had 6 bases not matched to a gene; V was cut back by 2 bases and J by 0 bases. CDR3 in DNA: TGTGCCAGCAGCTTACCCGGGACTAGCGGGGACCCGAACACCGGGGAGCTGTTTTTT. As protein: CASSLPGTSGDPNTGELFF.

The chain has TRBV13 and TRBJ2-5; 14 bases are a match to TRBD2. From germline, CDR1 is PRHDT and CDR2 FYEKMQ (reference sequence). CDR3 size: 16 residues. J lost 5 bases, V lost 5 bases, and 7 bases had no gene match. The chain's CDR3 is CASSQTSGRASETQYF. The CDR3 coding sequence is TGTGCCAGCAGCCAGACTAGCGGGAGGGCCTCGGAGACCCAGTACTTC.

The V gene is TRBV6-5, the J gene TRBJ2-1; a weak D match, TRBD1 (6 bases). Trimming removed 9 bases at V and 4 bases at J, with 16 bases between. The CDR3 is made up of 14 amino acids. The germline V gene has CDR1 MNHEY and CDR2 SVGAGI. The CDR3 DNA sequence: TGTGCCAGACTCCGACAGGCACGTTACAATGAGCAGTTCTTC. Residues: CARLRQARYNEQFF.

In nucleotides, the CDR3 is TGTGCCAGCAGTTTATCCGTGCGGGACGGGGGTTCACCCCTCCACTTT. This sequence encodes CASSLSVRDGGSPLHF. This chain connects TRBV28 to TRBJ1-6; a weak D match, TRBD1 (5 bases). Germline CDR1 and CDR2: MDHEN and SYDVKM. Trimming removed 1 base at V and 9 bases at J, with 16 bases between. CDR3 size: 16 residues.